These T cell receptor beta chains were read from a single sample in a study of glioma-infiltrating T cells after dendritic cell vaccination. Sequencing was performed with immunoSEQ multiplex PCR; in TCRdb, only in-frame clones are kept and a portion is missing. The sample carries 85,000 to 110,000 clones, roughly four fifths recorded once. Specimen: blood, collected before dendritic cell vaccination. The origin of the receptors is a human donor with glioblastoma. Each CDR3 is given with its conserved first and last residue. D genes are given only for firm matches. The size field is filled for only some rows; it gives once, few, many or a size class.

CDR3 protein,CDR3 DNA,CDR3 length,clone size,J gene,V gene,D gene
CASSPWGRGSRNEKLFF,TGTGCCAGCAGCCCTTGGGGTAGGGGGAGCCGTAATGAAAAACTGTTTTTT,17,-,TRBJ1-4,TRBV7-9,-
CSVTVRGAYGYTF,TGCAGCGTCACGGTCAGGGGAGCCTATGGCTACACCTTC,13,-,TRBJ1-2,TRBV29-1,-
CAWSVPRSYNEQFF,TGTGCCTGGAGTGTACCGAGATCCTACAATGAGCAGTTCTTC,14,-,TRBJ2-1,TRBV30,-
CASSPRVNEQYF,TGTGCCAGCAGTCCCAGGGTGAACGAGCAGTACTTC,12,-,TRBJ2-7,TRBV7-9,-
CASSSTPLTDTQYF,TGCGCCAGCAGCTCGACTCCTCTCACAGATACGCAGTATTTT,14,once,TRBJ2-3,TRBV4-1,-
CASRSIPGTGFGYTF,TGTGCCAGCAGATCCATTCCCGGGACAGGGTTTGGCTACACCTTC,15,few,TRBJ1-2,TRBV2,TRBD1
CASSLFGQGAYEQYF,TGTGCCAGCAGCTTATTTGGGCAGGGGGCATATGAGCAGTACTTC,15,-,TRBJ2-7,TRBV13,TRBD1
CASSGTTGGYSPLHF,TGTGCCAGCAGCGGAACGACAGGGGGCTATTCACCCCTCCACTTT,15,-,TRBJ1-6,TRBV9,TRBD1
CASSQEGGSNYGYTF,TGCGCCAGCAGCCAAGAGGGGGGGTCTAACTATGGCTACACCTTC,15,few,TRBJ1-2,TRBV4-3,-
CASSFGWRGGQQETQYF,TGCGCCAGCAGCTTTGGTTGGCGGGGGGGGCAACAAGAGACCCAGTACTTC,17,-,TRBJ2-5,TRBV5-1,TRBD2
CASSKTSGGFYEQYF,TGTGCCAGCAGCAAAACTAGCGGGGGTTTCTACGAGCAGTACTTC,15,-,TRBJ2-7,TRBV7-3,TRBD2
CASSTRTGGGSPLHF,TGTGCCAGCAGCACACGGACAGGGGGCGGATCACCCCTCCACTTT,15,-,TRBJ1-6,TRBV11-3,TRBD1
CASSYAGAEAFF,TGTGCCAGCAGTTACGCAGGGGCTGAAGCTTTCTTT,12,once,TRBJ1-1,TRBV6-5,-
CASSQDSSYEQYF,TGTGCCAGCAGTCAAGACAGTTCCTACGAGCAGTACTTC,13,many,TRBJ2-7,TRBV27,-
CASSIQDSSGNTIYF,TGTGCCAGTAGTATACAGGACAGCTCTGGAAACACCATATATTTT,15,-,TRBJ1-3,TRBV19,-
CSVERQTGEQFF,TGCAGCGTGGAAAGACAGACCGGTGAGCAGTTCTTC,12,few,TRBJ2-1,TRBV29-1,-
CASSYRGEGDTQYF,TGTGCCAGCAGTTACCGGGGGGAAGGAGATACGCAGTATTTT,14,-,TRBJ2-3,TRBV6-5,TRBD2
CASSFRAASHSGEQYF,TGCGCCAGCAGCTTTAGGGCGGCCTCACACTCGGGGGAGCAGTACTTC,16,-,TRBJ2-7,TRBV5-1,-
CASSPKRQGVYEQYF,TGTGCCAGCTCACCAAAAAGACAGGGGGTCTACGAGCAGTACTTC,15,-,TRBJ2-7,TRBV18,TRBD1
CASRNDRSSYEQYF,TGTGCCAGCAGGAATGACAGGTCCTCCTACGAGCAGTACTTC,14,-,TRBJ2-7,TRBV6-1,-
CASSYSRSAEAFF,TGTGCCAGCAGTTACTCGAGGAGTGCTGAAGCTTTCTTT,13,-,TRBJ1-1,TRBV6-5,-
CASSPRGQGSDTQYF,TGCGCCAGCAGCCCCCGGGGACAGGGGTCAGATACGCAGTATTTT,15,-,TRBJ2-3,TRBV5-1,TRBD1
CASSLGQFEAFF,TGTGCCAGCAGCTTAGGACAGTTTGAAGCTTTCTTT,12,-,TRBJ1-1,TRBV11-3,-
CASSEQGGVGGYTF,TGTGCCAGCAGTGAACAGGGAGGGGTGGGTGGCTACACCTTC,14,-,TRBJ1-2,TRBV25-1,-
CASSESGRIGELFF,TGTGCCAGCAGTGAATCTGGGAGGATCGGGGAGCTGTTTTTT,14,-,TRBJ2-2,TRBV25-1,-
CAWSGEPGNTIYF,TGTGCCTGGAGTGGAGAGCCCGGAAACACCATATATTTT,13,-,TRBJ1-3,TRBV30,-
CASSLGLAGLNEQFF,TGTGCCAGCAGCTTGGGACTAGCGGGGCTCAATGAGCAGTTCTTC,15,-,TRBJ2-1,TRBV7-3,TRBD2
CAWSADRGYQPQHF,TGTGCCTGGAGCGCAGACAGGGGGTATCAGCCCCAGCATTTT,14,once,TRBJ1-5,TRBV30,TRBD1
CASSLAPGGNEKLFF,TGTGCCAGCAGTTTGGCCCCGGGGGGGAATGAAAAACTGTTTTTT,15,-,TRBJ1-4,TRBV27,-
CASSRLGTDSYEQYF,TGTGCCAGCAGCCGCCTGGGGACAGATTCCTACGAGCAGTACTTC,15,few,TRBJ2-7,TRBV27,TRBD1
CASSPRPRDRVDTEAFF,TGCGCCAGCAGTCCCCGACCCAGGGACAGGGTTGACACTGAAGCTTTCTTT,17,-,TRBJ1-1,TRBV23-1,TRBD1
CASDSPSEKLFF,TGTGCCAGTGACAGCCCTTCCGAAAAACTGTTTTTT,12,few,TRBJ1-4,TRBV19,-
CASSLPTGSDTQYF,TGTGCCAGCAGCTTGCCTACAGGGTCAGATACGCAGTATTTT,14,-,TRBJ2-3,TRBV5-6,-
CASQDSTDTQYF,TGTGCCAGCCAGGATTCCACAGATACGCAGTATTTT,12,-,TRBJ2-3,TRBV4-2,-
CASSLAPTVMNTEAFF,TGCGCCAGCAGCTTGGCCCCGACAGTCATGAACACTGAAGCTTTCTTT,16,-,TRBJ1-1,TRBV5-1,-
CAISDKTGAEKLFF,TGTGCCATCAGTGATAAGACAGGGGCTGAAAAACTGTTTTTT,14,-,TRBJ1-4,TRBV10-3,TRBD1
CASSPHLNEQFF,TGTGCCAGCAGCCCCCATCTAAATGAGCAGTTCTTC,12,-,TRBJ2-1,TRBV11-3,-